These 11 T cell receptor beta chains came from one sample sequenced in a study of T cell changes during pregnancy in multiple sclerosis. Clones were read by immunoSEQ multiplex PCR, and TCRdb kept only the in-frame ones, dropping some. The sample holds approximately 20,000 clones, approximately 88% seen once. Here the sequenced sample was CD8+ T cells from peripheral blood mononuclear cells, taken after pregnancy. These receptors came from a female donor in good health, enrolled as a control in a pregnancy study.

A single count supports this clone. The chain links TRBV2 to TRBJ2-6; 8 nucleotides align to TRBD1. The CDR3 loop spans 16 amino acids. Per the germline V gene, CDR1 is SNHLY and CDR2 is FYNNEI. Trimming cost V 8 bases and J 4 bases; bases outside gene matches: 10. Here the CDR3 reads CASRTRDRSGANVLTF. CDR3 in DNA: TGTGCCAGCCGAACCCGGGACAGGTCCGGGGCCAACGTCCTGACTTTC.

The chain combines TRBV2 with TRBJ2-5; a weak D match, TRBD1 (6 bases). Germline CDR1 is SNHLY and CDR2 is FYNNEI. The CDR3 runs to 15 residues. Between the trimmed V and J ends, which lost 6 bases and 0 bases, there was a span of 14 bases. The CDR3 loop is CASRDTGTYQETQYF. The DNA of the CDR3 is TGTGCCAGCAGAGACACCGGGACATACCAAGAGACCCAGTACTTC.

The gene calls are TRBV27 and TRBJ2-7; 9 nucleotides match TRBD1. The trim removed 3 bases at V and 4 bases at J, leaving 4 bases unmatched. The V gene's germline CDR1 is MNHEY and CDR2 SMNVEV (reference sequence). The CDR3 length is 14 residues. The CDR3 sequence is CASSFGQGTYEQYF. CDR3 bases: TGTGCCAGCAGTTTCGGACAGGGGACTTACGAGCAGTACTTC.

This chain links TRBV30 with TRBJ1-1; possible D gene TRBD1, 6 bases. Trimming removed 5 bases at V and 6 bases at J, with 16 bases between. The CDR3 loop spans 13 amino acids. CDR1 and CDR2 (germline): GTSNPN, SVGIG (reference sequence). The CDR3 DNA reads TGTGCCTGGCTTAACAGGGACCGGGCTGAAGCTTTCTTT. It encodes CAWLNRDRAEAFF.

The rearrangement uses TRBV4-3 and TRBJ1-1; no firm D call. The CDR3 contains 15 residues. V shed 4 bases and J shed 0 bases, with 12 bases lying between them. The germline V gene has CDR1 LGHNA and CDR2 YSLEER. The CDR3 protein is CASSLSGGLNTEAFF. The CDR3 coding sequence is TGCGCCAGCAGCCTCTCTGGCGGTTTGAACACTGAAGCTTTCTTT.

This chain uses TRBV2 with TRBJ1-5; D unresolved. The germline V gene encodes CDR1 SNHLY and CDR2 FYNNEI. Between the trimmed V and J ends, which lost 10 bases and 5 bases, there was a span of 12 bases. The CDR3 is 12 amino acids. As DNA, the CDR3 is TGTGCCATCGGGCCGGAGGATCAGCCCCAGCATTTT. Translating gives CAIGPEDQPQHF.

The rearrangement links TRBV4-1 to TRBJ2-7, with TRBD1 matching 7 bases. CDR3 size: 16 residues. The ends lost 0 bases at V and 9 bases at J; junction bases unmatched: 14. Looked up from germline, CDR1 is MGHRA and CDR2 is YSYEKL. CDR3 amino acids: CASSQEEYYRGWRQYF. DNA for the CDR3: TGCGCCAGCAGCCAAGAGGAATACTACAGGGGATGGAGGCAGTACTTC.

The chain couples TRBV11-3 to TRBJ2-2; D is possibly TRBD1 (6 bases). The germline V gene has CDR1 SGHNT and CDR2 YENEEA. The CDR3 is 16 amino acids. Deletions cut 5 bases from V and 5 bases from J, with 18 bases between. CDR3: CASSTKQGSRTGELFF. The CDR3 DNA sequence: TGTGCCAGCAGCACTAAACAGGGATCGAGGACCGGGGAGCTGTTTTTT.

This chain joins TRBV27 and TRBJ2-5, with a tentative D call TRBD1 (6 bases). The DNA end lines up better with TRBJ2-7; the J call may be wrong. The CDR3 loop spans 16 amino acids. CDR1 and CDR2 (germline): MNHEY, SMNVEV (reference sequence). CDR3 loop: CASSLSSGTHHYEQYF. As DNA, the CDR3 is TGTGCCAGCAGTTTATCCTCCGGGACACACCACTACGAGCAGTACTTC.

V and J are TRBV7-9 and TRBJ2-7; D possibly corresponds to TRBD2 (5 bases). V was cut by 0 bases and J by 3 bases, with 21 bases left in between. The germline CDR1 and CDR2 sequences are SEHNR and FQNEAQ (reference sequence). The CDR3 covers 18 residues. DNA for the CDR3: TGTGCCAGCAGCTTAGCGCATCCGGAGGTTTATACGGACTACGAGCAGTACTTC. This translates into CASSLAHPEVYTDYEQYF. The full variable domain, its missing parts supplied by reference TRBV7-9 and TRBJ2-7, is DTGVSQNPRHKITKRGQNVTFRCDPISEHNRLYWYRQTLGQGPEFLTYFQNEAQLEKSRLLSDRFSAERPKGSFSTLEIQRTEQGDSAMYLCASSLAHPEVYTDYEQYFGPGTRLTVT.

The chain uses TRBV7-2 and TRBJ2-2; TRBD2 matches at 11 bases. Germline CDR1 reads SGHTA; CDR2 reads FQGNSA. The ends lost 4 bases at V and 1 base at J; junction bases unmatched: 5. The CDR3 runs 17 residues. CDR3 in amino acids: CASSYPGLAENTGELFF. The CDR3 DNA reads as TGTGCCAGCAGCTATCCGGGACTAGCGGAGAACACCGGGGAGCTGTTTTTT.